This record concerns one T cell receptor beta chain sequence. This clonotype was counted once. What antigen it recognizes has not been identified. The input lacks base qualities; no much larger clone sits a single base away. One read represents weak support. Including cysteine and phenylalanine, the CDR3 has 15 amino acids. The retained sequence is limited to the CDR3, 45 bases, with the frame set at the first base. The germline V gene (reference sequence) sets CDR1 to SEHNR and CDR2 to FQNEAQ. V is pared back by 0 bases and J by 3 bases, with 10 bases lying between the germline termini. This record comes from a study of CD8 T cells in Susac syndrome (dated 2019 in TCRdb). Notes on the research overall: Whether CD8+ T cell activation and differentiation in Susac syndrome was antigen driven was tested using repertoire sequencing.

What the authors observed across the whole study: The number of individuals in the TCR sequencing and HLA analysis was recognized as being relatively small.

Peripheral blood CD8+ and CD4+ T cells from healthy donors, Susac syndrome patients and multiple sclerosis patients were profiled by high-throughput TCR beta sequencing. The multiple sclerosis controls were treatment-naive patients who had stable or active relapsing-remitting disease and met the revised McDonald criteria. Bulk CD8+ and CD4+ T cells were purified magnetically by negative isolation, whereas CD8+ TEMRA cells were enriched by FACS. Blood was collected in EDTA tubes and processed within 24 hours, with PBMCs isolated through density gradient centrifugation. PBMCs intended for TCR sequencing were cryopreserved in liquid nitrogen and were subsequently thawed in a 37 degrees C water bath. The sorted or isolated CD4+, CD8+ and CD8+ TEMRA cells reached a purity of at least 90%. RNA was extracted with the RNeasy kit and roughly 0.45 to 1 ug was reverse transcribed using random hexamers. TCR beta CDR3 regions were amplified with the immunoSEQ multiplex PCR assay covering 54 Vbeta and 13 Jbeta segments. PCR amplification bias was corrected by using a synthetic template baseline for primer optimization and computational correction. Concerning the study's data processing: Only productive sequences were kept, with reads annotated to V, D and J genes according to IMGT and analyzed in immunoSEQ Analyzer. Clonality was calculated as one minus the Shannon entropy normalized by log2 of the number of productive unique sequences. Public and private clones were assessed among the 100 most prevalent clones of each patient and control. Clones were defined as Susac-specific when absent from the healthy and MS cohorts, from about a thousand published viral clones and from other ImmuneACCESS disease sequences. The public reads were reanalyzed by TCRdb: fastp trimming at Q25, MiXCR alignment, in-frame beta chains only. Merged by CDR3 protein, the rows form single entries marked with the most common genes and DNA. None of the V and J calls come from the authors' own analysis; TCRdb made them. This sample has 300,000 or so distinct CDR3 sequences in its table, and 92% of those were observed once. The ten largest account for about 0.07% of the sample.

The chain was built from TRBV7-9 and TRBJ2-3; the best D guess is TRBD1, with 5 bases matching. This TCR was recovered from a human donor with multiple sclerosis. What was sequenced was CD4+ T cells from PBMCs. The bases are TGTGCCAGCAGCTTAGCAGGGGTCACAACAGATACGCAGTATTTT. Its coded protein is CASSLAGVTTDTQYF.